These T cell receptor beta chains were read from a single sample in a study of Ad26.COV2.S vaccination and SARS-CoV-2 variants. Repertoires were generated with immunoSEQ multiplex PCR, while TCRdb's copy carries only in-frame clones and drops some. The repertoire holds about 460,000 clones, with nearly 90% as singletons. The sample was peripheral blood, taken in a trial of Ad26.COV2.S vaccine versus placebo. Every receptor here comes from a person between 18 and 65 years old who received the Ad26.COV2.S COVID-19 vaccine or a placebo. Each CDR3 is given with its conserved first and last residue. Each record gives: V gene, clone size, D gene, J gene, CDR3 DNA, CDR3 protein. A D gene is named only where the DNA matches it firmly. Size is omitted from some rows. Given values are once, few, many or a class for expanded clones.

TRBV9,once,-,TRBJ2-1,TGTGCCAGCAGCACCTTGGGTCGACTAGTCGATGAGCAGTTCTTC,CASSTLGRLVDEQFF
TRBV6-2/TRBV6-3,-,TRBD1,TRBJ1-4,TGTGCCAGCAGTAACCGACAGGGAGTCGGGGAAAAACTGTTTTTT,CASSNRQGVGEKLFF
TRBV5-1,few,-,TRBJ2-7,TGCGCCAGCAGCTTAAGTAACAGCGGGACATCATACGAGCAGTACTTC,CASSLSNSGTSYEQYF
TRBV5-6,-,TRBD1,TRBJ1-6,TGTGCCAGCAGCGCGGGACAGTGGAATTCACCCCTCCACTTT,CASSAGQWNSPLHF
TRBV7-2,-,TRBD2,TRBJ2-3,TGTGCCAGCAGCTTATTACGGGGGGTGGGAACAGATACGCAGTATTTT,CASSLLRGVGTDTQYF
TRBV11-2,-,-,TRBJ1-3,TGTGCCAGCAGCATAGCCGGGACCCGTGGAGCGGCTGGAAACACCATATATTTT,CASSIAGTRGAAGNTIYF
TRBV5-1,-,-,TRBJ2-4,TGCGCCAGCAGCCCGAAGGACAGTACCATAGCCAAAAACATTCAGTACTTC,CASSPKDSTIAKNIQYF
TRBV9,few,-,TRBJ2-2,TGTGCCAGCAGCGCCCGGGTCACGAACACCGGGGAGCTGTTTTTT,CASSARVTNTGELFF
TRBV2,-,TRBD1,TRBJ1-2,TGTGCCAGCAGTGAAGGGGGACAGGGGATCTATGGCTACACCTTC,CASSEGGQGIYGYTF
TRBV11-3,-,-,TRBJ2-1,TGTGCCAGCAGCGTTCAAGACAGCTCCTACAATGAGCAGTTCTTC,CASSVQDSSYNEQFF
TRBV10-3,-,TRBD2,TRBJ2-3,TGTGCCATCAGTGAGTCAACTAGCGGGACTGGCAATACGCAGTATTTT,CAISESTSGTGNTQYF
TRBV9,-,-,TRBJ1-1,TGTGCCAGCAGCGTAGCATGGAACACTGAAGCTTTCTTT,CASSVAWNTEAFF
TRBV4-3,-,-,TRBJ1-4,TGCGCCAGCAGCCAAGGTCCCGGGGGGGGAGCTAATGAAAAACTGTTTTTT,CASSQGPGGGANEKLFF
TRBV19,-,TRBD1,TRBJ1-5,TGTGCCAGTAAGGACAGGGGGAATCAGCCCCAGCATTTT,CASKDRGNQPQHF
TRBV6-5,-,-,TRBJ1-2,TGTGCCAGCAGTTACATACAGTCGGGCGGCTACACCTTC,CASSYIQSGGYTF
TRBV2,-,-,TRBJ2-1,TGTGCCAGCAGGGAGGAGATCCTTGGCGCTAGAAGCTCCTACAATGAGCAGTTCTTC,CASREEILGARSSYNEQFF
TRBV5-1,-,-,TRBJ2-2,TGCGCCAGCAGCTCGGACGGAAGATTCACCGGGGAGCTGTTTTTT,CASSSDGRFTGELFF
TRBV9,-,-,TRBJ2-2,TGTGCCAGCAGCGTTAGTCCGGTGAACACCGGGGAGCTGTTTTTT,CASSVSPVNTGELFF
TRBV6-5,-,-,TRBJ1-2,TGTGCCAGCAGTTGGGACCGAGTAGGGGGCTACACCTTC,CASSWDRVGGYTF
TRBV28,-,-,TRBJ1-5,TGTGCCAGCAGTCTACCCATCGGTCAGCCCCAGCATTTT,CASSLPIGQPQHF
TRBV10-3,-,-,TRBJ2-7,TGTGCCATCAGTGAGGGCAGGGAGAGCTCCTACGAGCAGTACTTC,CAISEGRESSYEQYF
TRBV6-6,-,-,TRBJ1-2,TGTGCCAGCAGTTACTCGGGGGGCAAGGCATTCTATGGCTACACCTTC,CASSYSGGKAFYGYTF
TRBV19,-,TRBD1,TRBJ2-3,TGTGCCAGTAGTCGAACTACAGGGGCAGATACGCAGTATTTT,CASSRTTGADTQYF
TRBV5-1,-,TRBD1,TRBJ1-1,TGCGCCAGCAGCTTGGGGGACAGCTCAAAGCGTGGATGGGACACTGAAGCTTTCTTT,CASSLGDSSKRGWDTEAFF
TRBV4-2,once,TRBD2,TRBJ2-5,TGTGCCAGCAGCCAAGGGTTGGGTAGCGGGGTGCAGACCCAGTACTTC,CASSQGLGSGVQTQYF
TRBV4-1,-,-,TRBJ2-2,TGCGCCAGCAGCCAAGTTGCCCCCGGGGAGCTGTTTTTT,CASSQVAPGELFF
TRBV5-1,-,-,TRBJ2-7,TGCGCCAGCCAGGGTGACCTTAGCTCCTACGAGCAGTACTTC,CASQGDLSSYEQYF
TRBV28,-,TRBD1,TRBJ2-2,TGTGCCAGCAGACCCTTAGGACAGGAGAACACCGGGGAGCTGTTTTTT,CASRPLGQENTGELFF
TRBV19,-,-,TRBJ2-1,TGTGCCAGTAGTATTTCCTATGAGCAGTTCTTC,CASSISYEQFF
TRBV21-1,-,-,TRBJ1-2,TGTGCCAGCAGCAACCAAAATCCGGTTCAATGCACAGGGATGTATGGCTACACCTTC,CASSNQNPVQCTGMYGYTF
TRBV9,-,-,TRBJ1-2,TGTGCCAGCAGCGGGCGGGACACCTATAACTATGGCTACACCTTC,CASSGRDTYNYGYTF
TRBV5-1,-,TRBD2,TRBJ2-1,TGCGCCAGCAGCTTCGTACTAGCGGATTACAATGAGCAGTTCTTC,CASSFVLADYNEQFF
TRBV7-9,few,TRBD1,TRBJ1-3,TGTGCCAGCAGCACAGGGGGGTTGTACACCATATATTTT,CASSTGGLYTIYF
TRBV12-3/TRBV12-4,-,-,TRBJ2-7,-,CASSWATGTRVYF
TRBV3-1/TRBV3-2,-,TRBD2,TRBJ2-7,TGTGCCAGCAGCCTGAAACTAGCGGGAGTCGAGCAGTACTTC,CASSLKLAGVEQYF
TRBV15,-,-,TRBJ1-4,TGTGCCACCAGCAGAGATAAAACCGCCTATAATGAAAAACTGTTTTTT,CATSRDKTAYNEKLFF
TRBV6-5,once,-,TRBJ1-2,TGTGCCAGCAGTTACTCCACCCCGAGGGTTGGGTATGGCTACACCTTC,CASSYSTPRVGYGYTF